This is a list of T cell receptor beta chains from one sample in a study of shared clonotypes between healthy human individuals. Produced via immunoSEQ multiplex PCR; TCRdb's table is partial and in-frame only. The table lists about 2.3 million clones, roughly 90% of them singletons. The material sequenced was naive CD4+ T cells from PBMCs. These receptors were taken from a young man in good health. Some clones in this sample may be carry-over from other donors' samples. CDR3s include the opening cysteine and the closing phenylalanine or tryptophan. A D gene is named only where the DNA matches it firmly. The size entry is marked missing in some rows and otherwise reads once, few, many or a size class.

clone size,J gene,V gene,D gene,CDR3 protein,CDR3 DNA
-,TRBJ2-7,TRBV5-1,-,CASSLAEGMGYEQYF,TGCGCCAGCAGCTTGGCCGAAGGAATGGGCTACGAGCAGTACTTC
-,TRBJ2-3,TRBV2,-,CAVIRGTDTQYF,TGTGCCGTAATCCGGGGCACAGATACGCAGTATTTT
-,TRBJ1-2,TRBV28,-,CASSPGGTNYGYTF,TGTGCCAGCAGCCCCGGAGGGACTAACTATGGCTACACCTTC
-,TRBJ2-1,TRBV29-1,-,CSVGHGRTGVEQFF,TGCAGCGTGGGCCACGGGAGAACAGGGGTTGAGCAGTTCTTC
once,TRBJ2-1,TRBV4-2,-,CASSQGLREEQFF,TGTGCCAGCAGCCAAGGCCTCCGGGAGGAGCAGTTCTTC
-,TRBJ2-2,TRBV29-1,-,CSGSRAEYTGELFF,TGCAGCGGTTCGCGCGCGGAATACACCGGGGAGCTGTTTTTT
-,TRBJ1-3,TRBV5-1,-,CASSLAIQSGNTIYF,TGCGCCAGCAGCTTGGCTATTCAGTCTGGAAACACCATATATTTT
-,TRBJ2-1,TRBV28,-,CATGGPLQRYNEQFF,TGTGCCACTGGGGGTCCCCTACAGAGGTACAATGAGCAGTTCTTC
-,TRBJ2-3,TRBV28,-,CASTDTITDTQYF,TGTGCCAGCACTGACACCATCACAGATACGCAGTATTTT
once,TRBJ2-7,TRBV21-1,-,CASRVIRQGGNGQYF,TGTGCCAGCAGAGTTATTAGACAGGGAGGAAATGGGCAGTACTTC
-,TRBJ1-5,TRBV19,-,CASSIGPGWGPQHF,TGTGCCAGTAGTATAGGCCCAGGTTGGGGGCCCCAGCATTTT
-,TRBJ1-3,TRBV6-1,-,CASSVGEEVHTIYF,TGTGCCAGCAGTGTCGGGGAAGAGGTACACACCATATATTTT
few,TRBJ1-2,TRBV28,-,CASSPGHQAYGYTF,TGTGCCAGCAGTCCGGGACACCAAGCATATGGCTACACCTTC
-,TRBJ2-3,TRBV9,-,CASSVLSGAGVSDTQYF,TGTGCCAGCAGCGTCCTCTCAGGGGCGGGAGTCTCAGATACGCAGTATTTT
-,TRBJ2-7,TRBV15,TRBD2,CATSRDGTSGLYEQYF,TGTGCCACCAGCAGAGATGGGACTAGCGGACTCTACGAGCAGTACTTC
-,TRBJ2-7,TRBV28,-,CASSLGGYEQYF,TGTGCCAGCAGTTTGGGGGGCTACGAGCAGTACTTC